These 27 T cell receptor beta chains came from one sample sequenced in a study of breast tumors, draining lymph nodes, adjacent tissues. Each CDR3 protein gets one entry after TCRdb re-called the multiplex PCR reads with MiXCR. The sample shows about 14,000 distinct CDR3 sequences, about 60% of them seen only once. Specimen: tumor-adjacent breast tissue. The receptors shown here come from a female donor with breast cancer. Some clones in this sample may be carry-over from other donors' samples.

The V call is TRBV11-2, the J call TRBJ1-2; 8 bases match TRBD1. The germline V gene encodes CDR1 SGHAT and CDR2 FQNNGV. V lost 0 bases, J lost 4 bases, and 4 bases stayed unmatched. The CDR3 extends over 15 amino acids. For the CDR3, the DNA is TGTGCCAGCAGCTTAGACAGGGGGCGCGGCTATGGCTACACCTTC. Its protein product is CASSLDRGRGYGYTF.

There are a few counts of this clonotype. The chain uses TRBV11-3 and TRBJ1-2; weak D call: TRBD1 (5 bases). CDR1 is SGHNT, CDR2 YENEEA, per germline. V lost 0 bases and J 5 bases, leaving 16 bases between the germline ends. This CDR3 has 16 amino acids. CDR3 amino acids: CASSLEGRSGQYGYTF. The DNA for the CDR3 is TGTGCCAGCAGCTTAGAGGGTCGGTCGGGGCAATATGGCTACACCTTC.

This clonotype is medium-sized. The V and J genes are TRBV4-1 and TRBJ2-1; 9 nucleotides agree with TRBD2. The length of the CDR3 is 18 residues. J lost 6 bases, V lost 0 bases, and 12 bases had no gene match. CDR1 is MGHRA, CDR2 YSYEKL, per germline. The CDR3 reads CASSQDLASGTNTNEQFF. The CDR3 nucleotides are TGCGCCAGCAGCCAAGATTTGGCTAGCGGGACCAACACCAATGAGCAGTTCTTC.

This chain links TRBV6-6 with TRBJ2-3; D might be TRBD1 (6 bases). The V gene's germline CDR1 is MNHNY and CDR2 SVGAGI (reference sequence). The V end lost 5 bases, the J end lost 3 bases, and 9 bases lay between the germline ends. The CDR3 contains 13 residues. The CDR3 nucleotides are TGTGCCAGCAGTCACAGGGAGACAGATACGCAGTATTTT. This encodes CASSHRETDTQYF.

Within the sample, this clonotype is medium-sized. The chain recombines TRBV5-6 with TRBJ2-5; D is possibly TRBD2 (6 bases). The germline V gene encodes CDR1 SGHDT and CDR2 YYEEEE. The CDR3 runs 14 residues. V was clipped by 4 bases and J by 4 bases, with 14 bases between them. The CDR3 here is CASSLGTGGETQYF. The CDR3 region has the DNA TGTGCCAGCAGCCTCGGGACTGGAGGAGAGACCCAGTACTTC.

The rearrangement links TRBV29-1 to TRBJ2-1; D ambiguous. Germline CDR1 reads SQVTM; CDR2 reads ANQGSEA. The germline V and J ends were trimmed by 7 bases and 4 bases, with 17 bases remaining between them. This CDR3 contains 14 residues. The CDR3 DNA follows: TGCAGCGCCCGAAGGCAGTTCTCTTACAATGAGCAGTTCTTC. Translated: CSARRQFSYNEQFF.

This chain uses TRBV29-1 with TRBJ2-3; D ambiguous. CDR1 SQVTM and CDR2 ANQGSEA come from the germline V gene. The germline V and J ends were trimmed by 3 bases and 3 bases, with 10 bases remaining between them. The CDR3 covers 13 residues. CDR3 sequence reads: CSVDKGRTDTQYF. The CDR3 region has the DNA TGCAGCGTTGATAAGGGTAGAACAGATACGCAGTATTTT.

This chain uses TRBV3-2 with TRBJ1-2; the listed D gene, TRBD1, was not tested against the DNA. TRBV3-2 is marked as a pseudogene. This CDR3 has 16 amino acids. The CDR3: CASSQEVDRGDGGYTF. The CDR3 DNA reads TGTGCCAGCAGCCAAGAAGTGGACAGGGGGGATGGAGGCTACACCTTC.

This clonotype is medium-sized in the sample. The chain employs TRBV2 and TRBJ2-5; 15 bases align to TRBD2. V shed 6 bases and J 5 bases; nucleotides not matched to a gene: 4. The CDR3 has 15 residues. From germline, CDR1 is SNHLY and CDR2 FYNNEI. In nucleotides, the CDR3 is TGTGCCAGCAGACGGACTAGCGGGGGGGCTGAGACCCAGTACTTC. Translation: CASRRTSGGAETQYF.

Comment on this clonotype: This may arise from a read error, as a much more abundant clone is one base away. The genes are TRBV5-1 and TRBJ1-1; D remains unclear. Looked up from germline, CDR1 is SGHRS and CDR2 is YFSETQ. V lost 1 base and J lost 7, with 11 bases in between. This CDR3 comprises 13 residues. CDR3 coding DNA: TGCGCCAGCAGCTTGCGGGAGGCCCGTGAAGCTTTCTTT. The encoded protein is CASSLREAREAFF.

Concerning this clonotype: At one end, the junction sequence differs from germline, possibly due to a read error. The chain has TRBV20-1 and TRBJ2-7, with 7 bases aligning to TRBD2. Germline CDR1 and CDR2: DFQATT and SNEGSKA (reference sequence). The CDR3 runs to 11 residues. The CDR3 here is CSARYTAGVWF. The CDR3 coding sequence is TGCAGTGCTAGATATACCGCGGGGGTCTGGTTC.

J is TRBJ2-2 and V is TRBV7-3; no firm D call. CDR1 and CDR2 from the germline V gene are SGHTA and FQGTGA. Trimming left V 5 bases short and J 6 bases short, with 7 bases between. The CDR3 contains 12 residues. CDR3 coding DNA: TGTGCCAGCAGCCCAGAGTCCGGGGAGCTGTTTTTT. Its translation: CASSPESGELFF. The full variable domain, with the rest looked up from reference TRBV7-3 and TRBJ2-2, is GAGVSQTPSNKVTEKGKYVELRCDPISGHTALYWYRQSLGQGPEFLIYFQGTGAADDSGLPNDRFFAVRPEGSVSTLKIQRTERGDSAVYLCASSPESGELFFGEGSRLTVL.

This clonotype was seen a handful of times. The rearrangement uses TRBV7-2 and TRBJ2-3; D may be TRBD1 (5 bases). This CDR3 is built from 15 residues. Germline V gene data show CDR1 as SGHTA and CDR2 as FQGNSA. V lost 3 bases to trimming and J lost 3 bases, with 13 bases between them. The CDR3 spells CASSFLGHQTDTQYF. As DNA, the CDR3 is TGTGCCAGCAGCTTCCTGGGGCACCAGACAGATACGCAGTATTTT.

For this clonotype: The junction shows a germline mismatch at one end, possibly a read error. The chain joins TRBV13 to TRBJ2-7, with 15 bases fitting TRBD2. This CDR3 spans 16 amino acids. The germline CDR1 and CDR2 sequences are PRHDT and FYEKMQ (reference sequence). The CDR3 sequence: CASSTGTSGGSGEQYF. As DNA, the CDR3 is TGCGCCAGCAGCACCGGGACTAGCGGGGGGTCGGGCGAGCAGTACTTC.

This chain links TRBV20-1 with TRBJ2-5; unclear D gene. There are 11 residues in the CDR3. Trimming stripped 0 bases from V and 4 bases from J, with 3 bases between. Per germline, CDR1 DFQATT and CDR2 SNEGSKA (reference sequence). The CDR3 sequence: CSAREGETQYF. CDR3 nucleotide sequence: TGCAGTGCTAGAGAGGGAGAGACCCAGTACTTC.

In its sample, this clonotype is medium-sized. The chain carries TRBV19 and TRBJ2-2; TRBD1 is a possible D gene (6 bases). Trimming took off 4 bases at V and 3 bases at J, with 12 bases between the two ends. Germline loops: CDR1 LNHDA, CDR2 SQIVND (reference sequence). The CDR3 spans 15 residues. CDR3 residues: CASSTRDTDTGELFF. The CDR3 region has the DNA TGTGCCAGTAGTACAAGGGACACCGACACCGGGGAGCTGTTTTTT.

The chain's CDR3 is CASSLKLDTQYF. DNA for the CDR3: TGTGCCAGCAGCTTAAAATTAGATACGCAGTATTTT. This chain links TRBV7-2 with TRBJ2-3; no definite D call. Germline assignment: CDR1 SGHTA and CDR2 FQGNSA. Trimming stripped 2 bases from V and 5 bases from J, with 5 bases between. The CDR3 spans 12 residues.

This clonotype was picked up many times. This clone may be a read error of a much larger clone one base away. The DNA of the CDR3 is TGCAGTGCTGGACTAGCGGACAATGAGCCGTTCTTC. This codes for CSAGLADNEPFF. The chain recombines TRBV20-1 with TRBJ2-1; 10 nucleotides agree with TRBD2. The germline V gene has CDR1 DFQATT and CDR2 SNEGSKA (reference sequence). The CDR3 consists of 12 residues.

The rearrangement joins TRBV20-1 to TRBJ2-3; D uncertain. The CDR3 consists of 12 residues. Germline V CDR1 and CDR2: DFQATT, SNEGSKA (reference sequence). Deletions cut 6 bases from V and 11 bases from J, with 18 bases between. The CDR3 here is CSANTVGVKQYF. The CDR3 DNA follows: TGCAGTGCAAACACAGTTGGGGTGAAGCAGTATTTT.

This chain connects TRBV6-2 or TRBV6-3 to TRBJ2-7, with 7 positions matching TRBD1. Trimming removed 4 bases from V and 7 bases from J; junction bases left unmatched: 4. CDR3 size: 12 residues. Germline V gives CDR1 MNHEY, CDR2 SVGEGT. The CDR3 loop is CASSWPGGEQYF. CDR3 DNA sequence: TGTGCCAGCAGTTGGCCAGGGGGAGAGCAGTACTTC.

A few counts support this clonotype. The chain couples TRBV29-1 to TRBJ2-5; maybe TRBD1 (6 bases). The CDR3 is made up of 13 amino acids. The germline CDR1 and CDR2 sequences are SQVTM and ANQGSEA. Deletions cut 5 bases from V and 3 bases from J, with 13 bases between. CDR3 sequence: CSVKPQGKETQYF. The CDR3 DNA reads as TGCAGCGTTAAACCCCAGGGGAAAGAGACCCAGTACTTC.

This clonotype qualifies as medium-sized. The chain employs TRBV5-6 and TRBJ1-3; 7 bases match TRBD1. Per the germline V gene, CDR1 is SGHDT and CDR2 is YYEEEE. The CDR3 consists of 17 residues. Trimming at V came to 1 base and at J to 0 bases, leaving 7 bases not matched to a gene. DNA for the CDR3: TGTGCCAGCAGCTTGATGACAGGGTCTTTCTCTGGAAACACCATATATTTT. Amino acids: CASSLMTGSFSGNTIYF. The full variable domain, rest sourced from reference TRBV5-6 and TRBJ1-3, is DAGVTQSPTHLIKTRGQQVTLRCSPKSGHDTVSWYQQALGQGPQFIFQYYEEEERQRGNFPDRFSGHQFPNYSSELNVNALLLGDSALYLCASSLMTGSFSGNTIYFGEGSWLTVV.

This clonotype was observed at least ten times. A single base separates this from a much larger clone, so it may be a read error. V gene TRBV9 combines with J gene TRBJ1-2; 7 bases match TRBD1. CDR1 is SGDLS, CDR2 YYNGEE, per germline. V gave up 4 bases and J gave up 7 bases; unmatched junction bases: 19. This CDR3 spans 17 amino acids. The CDR3 nucleotides are TGTGCCAGCAGCCCAGGGGGATCAGGGGAGGCCTCCTCTGGCTACACCTTC. It is translated as CASSPGGSGEASSGYTF.

The rearrangement links TRBV29-1 to TRBJ2-2; possible D gene TRBD1, 5 bases. The CDR3 has 14 residues. V dropped 8 bases and J dropped 1 base, with 14 bases sitting between them. The germline V gene has CDR1 SQVTM and CDR2 ANQGSEA. Written as DNA, the CDR3 is TGCAGCACCCCTGGGGCAGGGAACACCGGGGAGCTGTTTTTT. Translation: CSTPGAGNTGELFF.

Concerning this clonotype: This may arise from a read error, as a much more abundant clone is one base away. The CDR3 loop reads CASSIGYASSNTQAFF. The CDR3 DNA reads as TGTGCCAGTAGTATAGGATATGCGTCATCCAACACTCAAGCTTTCTTT. The J gene is TRBJ1-1, the V gene TRBV19, with unresolved D. The CDR3 covers 16 residues. Germline loops: CDR1 LNHDA, CDR2 SQIVND (reference sequence).

This clonotype was observed many times. It may be a read error: a sequence one base away is much more abundant. The chain has TRBV11-2 and TRBJ2-5, with TRBD2 matching 9 bases. Germline V lookup: CDR1 SGHAT, CDR2 FQNNGV. The CDR3 is 14 amino acids. The CDR3 spells CASSSSGRREAQYF. DNA for the CDR3: TGTGCCAGCAGCTCCAGCGGGAGGCGAGAGGCCCAGTACTTC.

Sample share makes this clonotype large. The J gene is TRBJ2-7, the V gene TRBV20-1, with TRBD2 as a possible D gene (6 bases). The CDR3 consists of 18 residues. CDR1 DFQATT and CDR2 SNEGSKA come from the germline V gene (reference sequence). The V and J ends lost 0 bases and 3 bases respectively, with 24 bases between them. CDR3 sequence: CSARDTRPGTRNYYEQYF. As DNA, the CDR3 is TGCAGTGCTAGAGATACCCGTCCCGGGACTCGGAACTACTACGAGCAGTACTTC.